These T cell receptor beta chains were read from a single sample in a study of a mutant IDH1 vaccine in newly diagnosed glioma. Some clones are missing from TCRdb's copy, which holds only in-frame ones; the method was immunoSEQ multiplex PCR. The sample lists under 85,000 clones, more than 70% occurring once. These receptors' targets are unknown. The sequences come from PBMCs, collected from a glioma patient whose treatment included an IDH1 peptide vaccine. The receptor set was obtained from a woman between 50 and 59 years old with glioma. Both conserved end residues are part of each CDR3. The order of the fields is J gene, V gene, clone size, CDR3 length, D gene, CDR3 protein, CDR3 DNA. A D gene is named only where the DNA matches it firmly. Only part of the rows carry a size: once, few, many, or a class if the clone is expanded.

TRBJ2-4	TRBV27	NA	13	NA	CASSLKGKNIQYF	TGTGCCAGCAGCCTCAAAGGCAAAAACATTCAGTACTTC
TRBJ2-3	TRBV6-1	NA	13	NA	CASWQGGTDTQYF	TGTGCCTCGTGGCAGGGAGGAACAGATACGCAGTATTTT
TRBJ2-7	TRBV11-3	NA	15	NA	CASSLGGYDSYEQYF	TGTGCCAGCAGCTTAGGGGGGTACGACTCCTACGAGCAGTACTTC
TRBJ1-6	TRBV18	NA	16	NA	CASSPTSLGSNSPLHF	TGTGCCAGCTCACCAACAAGTTTAGGTTCGAATTCACCCCTCCACTTT
TRBJ2-7	TRBV19	NA	15	TRBD2	CASSLAGGDSYEQYF	TGTGCCAGTAGTCTAGCGGGAGGGGACTCCTACGAGCAGTACTTC
TRBJ1-4	TRBV18	NA	15	NA	CASSPQIQGVGKLFF	TGTGCCAGCTCACCACAGATCCAGGGAGTAGGGAAACTGTTTTTT
TRBJ1-5	TRBV6-1	NA	14	NA	CASSEGPENQPQHF	TGTGCCAGCAGTGAAGGGCCGGAGAATCAGCCCCAGCATTTT
TRBJ2-1	TRBV4-1	NA	15	NA	CASSQRGAENNEQFF	TGCGCCAGCAGCCAACGGGGAGCGGAAAACAATGAGCAGTTCTTC
TRBJ2-7	TRBV30	few	15	NA	CAWSVGAGEAYEQYF	TGTGCCTGGAGTGTAGGGGCAGGTGAAGCCTACGAGCAGTACTTC
TRBJ1-2	TRBV9	NA	12	NA	CASSAPGTSYTF	TGTGCCAGCAGCGCCCCCGGGACAAGCTACACCTTC
TRBJ2-7	TRBV5-1	NA	15	TRBD2	CASSPRLAGVNEQYF	TGCGCCAGCAGCCCACGATTAGCGGGAGTCAACGAGCAGTACTTC
TRBJ2-5	TRBV5-4	NA	13	NA	CASSLTDQETQYF	TGTGCCAGCAGCTTAACGGATCAAGAGACCCAGTACTTC
TRBJ2-5	TRBV19	NA	14	NA	CASSIGQGQETQYF	TGTGCCAGTAGTATCGGGCAGGGGCAAGAGACCCAGTACTTC
TRBJ2-1	TRBV5-1	NA	16	NA	CASSLGIGIWYNEQFF	TGCGCCAGCAGCTTGGGGATCGGGATATGGTACAATGAGCAGTTCTTC
TRBJ2-5	TRBV4-1	NA	13	NA	CASSQVRGETQYF	TGCGCCAGCAGCCAAGTGAGAGGAGAGACCCAGTACTTC